The 5 T cell receptor beta chains given below trace back to one sample, sequenced in a study of Graves' ophthalmopathy and Graves' hyperthyroidism. Amplified material comprised TCR beta CDR3 regions derived from RNA transcripts. First-round RT-PCR relied on HTBI primers, and a second-round multiplex PCR came next. MiXCR, applied by TCRdb to the multiplex PCR reads, yields one record per CDR3 protein. The table includes over a million distinct CDR3 sequences, about two fifths detected once. Sequenced input: peripheral blood or thyroid tissue (not recorded which). The receptors here all came from an adult man with Graves' hyperthyroidism.

The rearrangement uses TRBV5-5 and TRBJ1-2, with D uncertain. Trimming removed 7 bases from V and 4 bases from J, with 11 bases in between. The CDR3 length is 12 residues. Germline lookup yields CDR1 SGHKS and CDR2 YYEKEE (reference sequence). The CDR3 DNA is TGTGCCAGCTCAGACCCCCTCTATGGCTACACCTTC. Encoded protein: CASSDPLYGYTF.

In its sample, this clonotype was seen many times. This chain links TRBV19 with TRBJ2-2, with TRBD1 identical over 9 bases. This CDR3 spans 16 amino acids. With 6 bases clipped from V and 0 bases from J, the junction kept 5 bases outside the gene matches. CDR1 LNHDA and CDR2 SQIVND come from the germline V gene (reference sequence). The CDR3 spells CASRSRQGANTGELFF. The CDR3 DNA reads as TGTGCCAGTAGGAGCCGACAGGGGGCGAACACCGGGGAGCTGTTTTTT.

This clonotype was counted only a few times. The CDR3 protein is CASSVESGNSGNTIYF. CDR3 DNA: TGTGCCAGCAGCGTAGAATCTGGAAACTCTGGAAACACCATATATTTT. The chain uses TRBV9 and TRBJ1-3, with unresolved D. Trimming took off 0 bases at V and 0 bases at J, with 10 bases between the two ends. The CDR3 is made up of 16 amino acids. The germline gives CDR1 SGDLS, CDR2 YYNGEE.

For this clonotype: Compared with germline, one end of the junction differs, possibly owing to a read error. The V call is TRBV11-2, the J call TRBJ2-2; a weak D match, TRBD2 (5 bases). The CDR3 is made up of 16 amino acids. Germline V gene lookup returns CDR1 SGHAT and CDR2 FQNNGV. The CDR3 coding sequence is TGTGCCAGCAGAACTGCTGGCGCGGGTCACACCGAGGAGCTGTTTTTT. Translated, it gives CASRTAGAGHTEELFF.

Note on this clonotype: With a much larger clone just one base away, this may be a read error. No conserved phenylalanine or tryptophan ends this CDR3, so it is likely a read error. The chain joins TRBV9 to TRBJ2-7, with 8 bases lining up with TRBD2. Trimming cost V 0 bases and J 2 bases; bases outside gene matches: 4. The CDR3 sequence is 15 residues long. Germline-derived CDR1 and CDR2 are SGDLS and YYNGEE. This CDR3 is CASSVEAGGTYEQYL. The DNA for the CDR3 is TGTGCCAGCAGCGTAGAGGCGGGAGGAACCTACGAGCAGTACCTC.